The rows below give T cell receptor beta chains drawn from one sample of a study of OX40 agonist ivuxolimab in advanced cancers. Sequencing used immunoSEQ multiplex PCR; TCRdb keeps in-frame clones, though not all of them. Of roughly 68,000 clones in the sample, approximately 90% were seen once. The sample here was CD4+ or CD8+ T cells sorted from blood, taken in a trial of the OX40 agonist ivuxolimab. Receptors were obtained from an adult with an advanced solid tumor such as melanoma, head and neck, liver or kidney cancer. CDR3s include the opening cysteine and the closing phenylalanine or tryptophan. The D gene is left open where the match is weak. A clone size is listed for some rows: how often the clone was seen (once, few, many), or a class if it is expanded.

v_gene,j_gene,d_gene,abundance,CDR3nt,CDR3aa
TRBV19,TRBJ2-3,TRBD2,NA,TGTGCCAGTATGGAGACTAGCGGGAGTTATCTGGATACGCAGTATTTT,CASMETSGSYLDTQYF
TRBV28,TRBJ1-2,TRBD1,NA,TGTGCCAGCAGTCCCTGGGGACAGGGCCTCAACTATGGCTACACCTTC,CASSPWGQGLNYGYTF
TRBV15,TRBJ1-4,NA,NA,TGTGCCACCAGCAGAGATCGGAAACTGTTTTTT,CATSRDRKLFF
TRBV27,TRBJ2-3,TRBD1,NA,TGTGCCAGCAGTCCCCGGGACAGGGGAACAGATACGCAGTATTTT,CASSPRDRGTDTQYF
TRBV4-2,TRBJ2-1,TRBD2,NA,TGTGCCAGCAGCCAAGATCCTCGTGCGGGGGGGTCCTACAATGAGCAGTTCTTC,CASSQDPRAGGSYNEQFF
TRBV7-6,TRBJ2-7,TRBD1,NA,TGTGCCAGCAGCCCCCAGACAGGGGTAGACGAGCAGTACTTC,CASSPQTGVDEQYF
TRBV19,TRBJ1-1,NA,NA,TGTGCCAGTAGCACCGGAGTGCCGGGCACTGAAGCTTTCTTT,CASSTGVPGTEAFF
TRBV29-1,TRBJ2-1,TRBD2,NA,TGCAGCGTTGAAGGACTAGCGGCACCTTACAATGAGCAGTTCTTC,CSVEGLAAPYNEQFF
TRBV6-1,TRBJ1-2,TRBD1,once,TGTGCCAGCAGCGGGACAGACTATGGCTACACCTTC,CASSGTDYGYTF
TRBV6-5,TRBJ1-1,NA,NA,TGTGCCAGCAGTTACTCGACAGCGTTCACTGAAGCTTTCTTT,CASSYSTAFTEAFF
TRBV30,TRBJ2-1,NA,NA,TGTGCCTGGAGTGTACTCGGGATGTCCTACAATGAGCAGTTCTTC,CAWSVLGMSYNEQFF
TRBV15,TRBJ1-6,TRBD1,NA,TGTGCCACCAGGGACCGGGACAGTAGATCGGCTTCACCCCTCCACTTT,CATRDRDSRSASPLHF
TRBV14,TRBJ2-3,NA,once,TGTGCCAGCAGCCGACGGGGGACGCCCACAGATACGCAGTATTTT,CASSRRGTPTDTQYF
TRBV7-9,TRBJ2-7,TRBD1,NA,TGTGCCAGCAGCATGACAGGGGCCGAGCAGTACTTC,CASSMTGAEQYF
TRBV27,TRBJ1-5,NA,NA,TGTGCCAGCAGACCTGCCAGGGCTAGCAATCAGCCCCAGCATTTT,CASRPARASNQPQHF
TRBV6-1,TRBJ2-1,TRBD2,once,TGTGCCAGCAGACTAGCGGGTGGGAATGAGCAGTTCTTC,CASRLAGGNEQFF
TRBV6-6,TRBJ2-7,NA,NA,TGTGCCAGCAGTTACTACCGGCGTGACGAGCAGTACTTC,CASSYYRRDEQYF
TRBV11-2,TRBJ2-1,NA,NA,TGTGCCAGCAGCCCATGGGGGGGCGCCCATGAGCAGTTCTTC,CASSPWGGAHEQFF
TRBV4-2,TRBJ2-5,TRBD2,NA,TGTGCCAGCAGCCAAAGGGGAGGGGATGGGGTTGGATTGGAGACCCAGTACTTC,CASSQRGGDGVGLETQYF
TRBV28,TRBJ2-1,NA,once,TGTGCCAGCAGTTTAAGGGGGGGCAATGAGCAGTTCTTC,CASSLRGGNEQFF
TRBV27,TRBJ2-3,TRBD2,few,TGTGCCAGCAGTTGGCTAGCGGGGGCAACCACAGATACGCAGTATTTT,CASSWLAGATTDTQYF
TRBV5-1,TRBJ2-5,NA,NA,TGCGCCAGCAGCTTGTTGGAAGTCCAGGAGACCCAGTACTTC,CASSLLEVQETQYF
TRBV29-1,TRBJ1-2,NA,once,TGCAGCGTTGAAGGCAGGAACGGCTACACCTTC,CSVEGRNGYTF
TRBV5-4,TRBJ1-1,NA,NA,TGTGCCAGCAGCTTGGGAGACACTGAAGCTTTCTTT,CASSLGDTEAFF